The 19 T cell receptor beta chains listed next were all sequenced from one sample in a study of technical replicates of blood from several donors. The data were produced by immunoSEQ multiplex PCR, yet TCRdb's version contains in-frame clones alone and is incomplete. Counted here are 75,000 to 95,000 clones, about 93% occurring once; the ten biggest clones make up 0.25%. Input material: T cells isolated from PBMCs. Receptors originate from a human donor in good health.

The chain is built from TRBV7-2 and TRBJ2-1; a weak D match, TRBD2 (5 bases). Trimming stripped 2 bases from V and 1 base from J, with 15 bases between. The CDR3 is 17 residues long. Germline CDR1 is SGHTA and CDR2 is FQGNSA. This chain's CDR3 is CASSLRVGGLSYNEQFF. CDR3 nucleotide sequence: TGTGCCAGCAGCTTACGGGTTGGCGGGCTTTCCTACAATGAGCAGTTCTTC. The whole variable domain, filled in from reference TRBV7-2 and TRBJ2-1, reads GAGVSQSPSNKVTEKGKDVELRCDPISGHTALYWYRQSLGQGLEFLIYFQGNSAPDKSGLPSDRFSAERTGGSVSTLTIQRTQQEDSAVYLCASSLRVGGLSYNEQFFGPGTRLTVL.

The J gene is TRBJ2-1, the V gene TRBV14; D gene ambiguous. The V end lost 6 bases, the J end lost 1 base, and 13 bases lay between the germline ends. Germline assignment: CDR1 SGHDN and CDR2 FVKESK. This CDR3 contains 15 residues. The DNA for the CDR3 is TGTGCCAGCAGTCGTATTCAGGCGTCCTACAATGAGCAGTTCTTC. This gives the protein CASSRIQASYNEQFF.

V and J are TRBV7-6 and TRBJ2-1; tentative D call: TRBD1 (5 bases). In germline, CDR1 is SGHVS, CDR2 FNYEAQ. V was clipped by 4 bases and J by 6 bases, with 13 bases between them. The CDR3 length is 14 residues. The CDR3 reads CASSSPKGVNEQFF. In nucleotides, the CDR3 is TGTGCCAGCAGCTCCCCGAAAGGGGTCAATGAGCAGTTCTTC.

The chain employs TRBV28 and TRBJ1-1; no firm D call. V dropped 6 bases and J dropped 5 bases, with 13 bases sitting between them. CDR1 and CDR2 from the germline V gene are MDHEN and SYDVKM. This CDR3 spans 13 amino acids. This chain's CDR3 is CASRGTGGTEAFF. CDR3 coding DNA: TGTGCCAGCAGAGGAACGGGTGGGACTGAAGCTTTCTTT.

For the CDR3, the DNA is TGTGCCAGCAGCATTACCGGGTCTCCTCAAGAGACCCAGTACTTC. Translation gives CASSITGSPQETQYF. This chain uses TRBV9 with TRBJ2-5; D ambiguous. Deletions cut 4 bases from V and 2 bases from J, with 15 bases between. The CDR3 spans 15 residues. The germline V gene encodes CDR1 SGDLS and CDR2 YYNGEE.

J is TRBJ1-2 and V is TRBV30; 9 bases align to TRBD1. The V gene's germline CDR1 is GTSNPN and CDR2 SVGIG (reference sequence). The CDR3 sequence is 14 residues long. V lost 3 bases, J lost 8 bases, and 10 bases stayed unmatched. The CDR3 DNA reads TGTGCCTGGAGCGACAATACAGGGGGCGGGGGCTACACCTTC. Its translation is CAWSDNTGGGGYTF.

V and J are TRBV4-1 and TRBJ1-5, with D unclear. Germline V lookup: CDR1 MGHRA, CDR2 YSYEKL. With 1 base removed from V and 4 bases from J, the gap between germline ends came to 5 bases. This CDR3 is built from 13 residues. The CDR3 coding sequence is TGCGCCAGCAGCCAAGTGACTAATCAGCCCCAGCATTTT. It yields the protein CASSQVTNQPQHF.

The gene calls are TRBV14 and TRBJ1-2, with D uncertain. V lost 1 base to trimming and J lost 8 bases, with 14 bases between them. Germline CDR1 reads SGHDN; CDR2 reads FVKESK. The CDR3 totals 14 residues. The CDR3 DNA follows: TGTGCCAGCAGCCAAGTAACATCGGGATGGGGCTACACCTTC. This encodes CASSQVTSGWGYTF.

This chain joins TRBV30 and TRBJ2-3, with D possibly TRBD1 on 6 matching bases. Germline CDR1 is GTSNPN and CDR2 is SVGIG (reference sequence). Trimming took off 2 bases at V and 9 bases at J, with 12 bases between the two ends. The CDR3 runs 12 residues. CDR3 protein: CAWSRKGETQYF. In nucleotides, the CDR3 is TGTGCCTGGAGTAGGAAGGGGGAGACGCAGTATTTT.

The chain combines TRBV6-6 with TRBJ2-3; 7 bases are a match to TRBD1. V lost 5 bases to trimming and J lost 4 bases; unmatched junction nucleotides: 12. CDR1 and CDR2 (germline): MNHNY, SVGAGI (reference sequence). CDR3 length: 16 amino acids. The CDR3 DNA reads TGTGCCAGCAGTCCTCCAGGGGGTGCAATTGCAGATACGCAGTATTTT. Translating it yields CASSPPGGAIADTQYF.

The CDR3, as DNA: TGTGCCACCTCGACAAGAAGGGGTTTGGAGAACACTGAAGCTTTCTTT. As protein: CATSTRRGLENTEAFF. The rearrangement joins TRBV21-1 to TRBJ1-1; the table names TRBD1, a call not compared with the DNA. TRBV21-1 is noted as a pseudogene. This CDR3 spans 16 amino acids.

The gene calls are TRBV7-3 and TRBJ2-3; D not certain. The CDR3 has 13 residues. Germline V gives CDR1 SGHTA, CDR2 FQGTGA. Trimming took off 5 bases at V and 2 bases at J, with 8 bases between the two ends. The CDR3 reads CASSQATTDTQYF. For the CDR3, the DNA is TGTGCCAGCAGCCAAGCAACCACAGATACGCAGTATTTT.

This chain links TRBV19 with TRBJ2-5, with D possibly being TRBD1 (5 bases). Trimming took 0 bases from V and 3 from J, leaving 8 bases between them. Germline V gene lookup returns CDR1 LNHDA and CDR2 SQIVND (reference sequence). The CDR3 runs to 14 residues. Here the CDR3 DNA reads TGTGCCAGTAGTATAGATCAGGGAAAAGAGACCCAGTACTTC. It specifies CASSIDQGKETQYF.

This sequence joins TRBV6-5 and TRBJ1-6, with D maybe TRBD1 (5 bases). Trimming cost V 6 bases and J 8 bases, with 8 bases left between them. Germline V gene lookup returns CDR1 MNHEY and CDR2 SVGAGI. This CDR3 has 12 amino acids. CDR3 coding DNA: TGTGCCAGCAGCCCGGGGGATTCACCCCTCCACTTT. Translated: CASSPGDSPLHF.

The rearrangement joins TRBV5-8 to TRBJ1-1, with D unresolved. CDR1 is SGHTS and CDR2 is YDEGEE in the germline V gene. The germline V and J ends were trimmed by 0 bases and 2 bases, with 14 bases remaining between them. This CDR3 has 16 amino acids. CDR3 bases: TGTGCCAGCAGCTTGGCCGGCGGGTGGGGTAACACTGAAGCTTTCTTT. As protein: CASSLAGGWGNTEAFF. Filled out from reference TRBV5-8 and TRBJ1-1, the complete variable domain reads EAGVTQSPTHLIKTRGQQATLRCSPISGHTSVYWYQQALGLGLQFLLWYDEGEERNRGNFPPRFSGRQFPNYSSELNVNALELEDSALYLCASSLAGGWGNTEAFFGQGTRLTVV.

The chain uses TRBV9 and TRBJ1-6; D is undetermined. Deletions cut 0 bases from V and 9 bases from J, with 13 bases between. This CDR3 is built from 15 residues. Germline-derived CDR1 and CDR2 are SGDLS and YYNGEE. For the CDR3, the DNA is TGTGCCAGCAGCGTAGCATCACAGAATGCTTCACCCCTCCACTTT. Its translation is CASSVASQNASPLHF. The full variable domain, its missing parts supplied by reference TRBV9 and TRBJ1-6, is DSGVTQTPKHLITATGQRVTLRCSPRSGDLSVYWYQQSLDQGLQFLIQYYNGEERAKGNILERFSAQQFPDLHSELNLSSLELGDSALYFCASSVASQNASPLHFGNGTRLTVT.

J is TRBJ1-1 and V is TRBV28; no clear D. V lost 6 bases and J lost 4, with 3 bases in between. Germline V gives CDR1 MDHEN, CDR2 SYDVKM. The CDR3 sequence is 10 residues long. CDR3 in DNA: TGTGCCAGCAGCGGCACTGAAGCTTTCTTT. Translated, it gives CASSGTEAFF.

The chain links TRBV5-1 to TRBJ2-4, with D hard to call. The CDR3 runs to 12 residues. Germline V gene sequence: CDR1 SGHRS, CDR2 YFSETQ. The germline V and J ends were trimmed by 10 bases and 7 bases, with 15 bases remaining between them. The CDR3, as DNA: TGCGCCGGCCAGACTTCGACGAACATTCAGTACTTC. Translation gives CAGQTSTNIQYF.

This clone was picked up one time. This rearrangement joins TRBV5-1 to TRBJ2-7; 11 bases match TRBD2. CDR3 length: 15 amino acids. The V and J ends lost 2 bases and 5 bases, in that order; junction bases with no gene match: 6. From germline, CDR1 is SGHRS and CDR2 YFSETQ. The CDR3 loop reads CASSFRLAGGDEQYF. The CDR3 DNA reads TGCGCCAGCAGCTTCAGGCTAGCGGGAGGAGACGAGCAGTACTTC.